Listed below are T cell receptor beta chains from one sample, sequenced in a study of long-term antiretroviral therapy in people with HIV. Profiled with immunoSEQ multiplex PCR; TCRdb holds only in-frame clones, not every one. The table includes about 18,000 clones, around 80% detected once. The sample here was unsorted PBMCs, taken at the start of antiretroviral therapy, before treatment. Receptor source: a middle-aged woman with HIV. CDR3s leave out the opening cysteine and the closing phenylalanine or tryptophan. Fields, in order: D gene, V gene, CDR3 protein. D genes are given only for firm matches.

D: NA
V: TRBV9
CDR3: ASSPRGRGKTEAF

D: NA
V: TRBV7-9
CDR3: ASSHGLSGNTIY

D: NA
V: TRBV15
CDR3: ATSRDWGSTGELF

D: NA
V: TRBV9
CDR3: ASSVGGVNEKLF

D: NA
V: TRBV6-5
CDR3: ASKWASRSTDTQY

D: TRBD2
V: TRBV7-6
CDR3: ASSPQGGGAGPDTQY

D: NA
V: TRBV6-5
CDR3: ASSRQLNTEAF

D: NA
V: TRBV25-1
CDR3: ASSESRGTMNTEAF

D: NA
V: TRBV6-1
CDR3: ASSVHRDRGFETEAF

D: TRBD1
V: TRBV4-2
CDR3: ASSQAETGGSETQY

D: NA
V: TRBV28
CDR3: ASSREYGYT

D: NA
V: TRBV6-5
CDR3: ASSYRSGEQY

D: TRBD2
V: TRBV27
CDR3: ASSLSSGETDTQY

D: TRBD1
V: TRBV18
CDR3: ASSPLTGGDTEAF

D: NA
V: TRBV10-3
CDR3: AIKGTGNYYGYT

D: TRBD1
V: TRBV7-2
CDR3: ASSLGQGSTEAF

D: NA
V: TRBV11-3
CDR3: ASSLEGDSPLH

D: TRBD1
V: TRBV4-3
CDR3: ASSQVRQGAGQPQH

D: TRBD2
V: TRBV13
CDR3: ASSILAGASYEQY

D: TRBD1
V: TRBV7-2
CDR3: ASSLVGQGLGEKLF

D: TRBD1
V: TRBV28
CDR3: ASSPFGQGGNQPQH

D: TRBD1
V: TRBV29-1
CDR3: SVVGQGAWGYT

D: NA
V: TRBV30
CDR3: AFRTLGGVEAF

D: NA
V: TRBV27
CDR3: ASSTGTDGYT

D: NA
V: TRBV6-5
CDR3: ASSFLFRHSGNTIY

D: NA
V: TRBV19
CDR3: ATLSGANVLT

D: TRBD2
V: TRBV4-3
CDR3: ASSPELAGPGELF

D: NA
V: TRBV7-9
CDR3: ASSLLDSKPEAF

D: TRBD1
V: TRBV19
CDR3: ASSVDRGRSPLH

D: NA
V: TRBV18
CDR3: ASSPGFGYGYT

D: NA
V: TRBV9
CDR3: ASSVPDLNTGELF

D: TRBD1
V: TRBV6-5
CDR3: ASRTGSEKLF

D: TRBD2
V: TRBV29-1
CDR3: SVPWGAAGGRETQY

D: NA
V: TRBV27
CDR3: ASSLWGRENQPQH

D: TRBD1
V: TRBV11-1
CDR3: ASSRQGGNSPLH

D: NA
V: TRBV19
CDR3: ASRKTTGRRNTEAF

D: NA
V: TRBV18
CDR3: ASSPPWGSGAGELF

D: TRBD1
V: TRBV30
CDR3: AWSPLETGSAKNIQY

D: NA
V: TRBV7-2
CDR3: ASSFYSDSTDTQY

D: NA
V: TRBV29-1
CDR3: SVDVGPGGGANEKLF

D: NA
V: TRBV7-6
CDR3: ASSLGVGREVF

D: NA
V: TRBV30
CDR3: GWQSNTEAF

D: NA
V: TRBV9
CDR3: ASSPSGWDPLY

D: NA
V: TRBV15
CDR3: ATSRDRTGDGKLF

D: NA
V: TRBV10-3
CDR3: AISEGQPLSGNTIY

D: NA
V: TRBV7-9
CDR3: ASSKQESNQPQH

D: NA
V: TRBV28
CDR3: ASSPYGEKLF

D: TRBD1
V: TRBV5-6
CDR3: ASSLPGTVGAYT

D: NA
V: TRBV7-8
CDR3: ASSPQRETQY